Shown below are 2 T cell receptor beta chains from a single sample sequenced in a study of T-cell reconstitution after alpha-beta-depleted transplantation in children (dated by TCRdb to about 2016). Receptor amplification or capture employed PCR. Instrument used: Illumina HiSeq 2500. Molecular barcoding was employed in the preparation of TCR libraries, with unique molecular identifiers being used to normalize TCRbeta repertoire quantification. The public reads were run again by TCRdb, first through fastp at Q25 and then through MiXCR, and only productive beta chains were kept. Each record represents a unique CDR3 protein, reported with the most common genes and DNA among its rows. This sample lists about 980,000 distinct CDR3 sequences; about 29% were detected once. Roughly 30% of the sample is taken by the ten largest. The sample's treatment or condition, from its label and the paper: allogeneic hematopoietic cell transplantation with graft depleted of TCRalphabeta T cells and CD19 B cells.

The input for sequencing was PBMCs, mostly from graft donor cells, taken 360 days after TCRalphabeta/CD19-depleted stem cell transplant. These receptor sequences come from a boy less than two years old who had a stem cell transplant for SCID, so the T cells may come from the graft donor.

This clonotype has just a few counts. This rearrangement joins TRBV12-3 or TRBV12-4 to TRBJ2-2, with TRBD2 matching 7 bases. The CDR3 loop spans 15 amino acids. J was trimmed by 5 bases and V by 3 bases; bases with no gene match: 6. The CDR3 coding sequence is TGTGCCAGCAGTTTCGGCGGGGGATATACCGGGGAGCTGTTTTTT. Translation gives CASSFGGGYTGELFF.

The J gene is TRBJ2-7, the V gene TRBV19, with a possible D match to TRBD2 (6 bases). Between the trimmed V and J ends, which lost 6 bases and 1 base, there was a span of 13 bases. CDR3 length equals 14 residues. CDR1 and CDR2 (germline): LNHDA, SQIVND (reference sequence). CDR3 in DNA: TGTGCCAGTAGCCCGATGGGACTGTCCTACGAGCAGTACTTC. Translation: CASSPMGLSYEQYF.